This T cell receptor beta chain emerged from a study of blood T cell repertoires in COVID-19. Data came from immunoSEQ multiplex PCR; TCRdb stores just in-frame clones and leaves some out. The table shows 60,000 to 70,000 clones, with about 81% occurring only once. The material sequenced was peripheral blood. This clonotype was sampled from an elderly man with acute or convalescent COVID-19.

The CDR3 reads CSAREGRGYTF. In DNA, the CDR3 is TGCAGTGCTAGAGAGGGGAGGGGCTACACCTTC. The chain uses TRBV20-1 and TRBJ1-2; D not certain. The germline gives CDR1 DFQATT, CDR2 SNEGSKA (reference sequence). The CDR3 has 11 residues. V lost 0 bases and J lost 8, with 7 bases in between.